The 3 T cell receptor beta chains presented below share a single source sample, sequenced in a study of beta chain features in type 1 diabetes. Points from the study as a whole: People with Type 1 diabetes carried modestly yet significantly shorter TCRB CDR3s in all four CD4+ subsets.

These receptors have no identified antigens. The study reverse transcribed the entire isolated RNA, so it sequenced expressed TCRB transcripts. Libraries were prepared by immunoSEQ multiplex PCR; TCRdb keeps only in-frame clonotypes and omits some of them. The profile shows 500,000 to 800,000 clones, roughly 12% of them singletons. The sequenced sample was naive CD4+ T cells from blood. All receptors derive from a man aged 25 to 40 with type 1 diabetes.

This clone was picked up a small number of times. The rearrangement links TRBV6-6 to TRBJ2-3; 7 nucleotides agree with TRBD2. This CDR3 region has 15 residues. From germline, CDR1 is MNHNY and CDR2 SVGAGI (reference sequence). V shed 2 bases, J shed 7 bases, and the junction held 9 bases outside the gene matches. CDR3 sequence (DNA): TGTGCCAGCAGTTACGGCAGCGGGGCTAGACATACGCAGTATTTT. The encoded protein is CASSYGSGARHTQYF.

There are a few counts of this clone. J is TRBJ1-5 and V is TRBV7-9; 9 nucleotides agree with TRBD1. From germline, CDR1 is SEHNR and CDR2 FQNEAQ (reference sequence). CDR3 length: 15 amino acids. Losses at the gene ends were 1 base for V and 7 bases for J; bases not matched to a gene: 5. The CDR3 protein is CASSLGTGGLQPQHF. The CDR3 nucleotides read TGTGCCAGCAGCTTAGGAACAGGGGGCCTACAGCCCCAGCATTTT.

This clone was observed a few times. The chain is built from TRBV5-6 and TRBJ2-1, with D unresolved. Trimming removed 3 bases from V and 8 bases from J, with 9 bases in between. Germline CDR1 reads SGHDT; CDR2 reads YYEEEE. This CDR3 region has 12 residues. DNA for the CDR3: TGTGCCAGCAGCTCGGATGGGCATGAGCAGTTCTTC. This sequence encodes CASSSDGHEQFF.